This TCR beta chain emerged from a study of cytomegalovirus exposure and HLA in healthy donors. Findings of the study overall: Indistinguishable V segments, including TRBV6-2 and TRBV6-3, were excluded. Earlier analysis looked at TCR beta V segments, and most were productive about 87% or about 30% of the time.

Note on this clone: Its antigen remains unidentified.

Germline V CDR1 and CDR2: MRHNA, SNTAGT. The CDR3 sequence is 15 residues long. The J segment lost 4 bases and the V segment lost 6 bases, leaving 7 bases of the junction unmatched. The PCR was carried out with 60 Vbeta primers and 13 Jbeta primers. Sequencing was performed with immunoSEQ multiplex PCR; in TCRdb, only in-frame clones are kept and a portion is missing. The repertoire holds about 81,000 clones, with about 80% as singletons. This TCR was recovered from a man aged 50 to 60 in good health and CMV-seropositive. The specimen sequenced was PBMCs. The chain links TRBV6-4 to TRBJ2-3; 10 bases are a match to TRBD1. CDR3 loop: CASSRGQGPPDTQYF. CDR3 coding DNA: TGTGCCAGCAGCCGGGGACAGGGGCCCCCAGATACGCAGTATTTT.